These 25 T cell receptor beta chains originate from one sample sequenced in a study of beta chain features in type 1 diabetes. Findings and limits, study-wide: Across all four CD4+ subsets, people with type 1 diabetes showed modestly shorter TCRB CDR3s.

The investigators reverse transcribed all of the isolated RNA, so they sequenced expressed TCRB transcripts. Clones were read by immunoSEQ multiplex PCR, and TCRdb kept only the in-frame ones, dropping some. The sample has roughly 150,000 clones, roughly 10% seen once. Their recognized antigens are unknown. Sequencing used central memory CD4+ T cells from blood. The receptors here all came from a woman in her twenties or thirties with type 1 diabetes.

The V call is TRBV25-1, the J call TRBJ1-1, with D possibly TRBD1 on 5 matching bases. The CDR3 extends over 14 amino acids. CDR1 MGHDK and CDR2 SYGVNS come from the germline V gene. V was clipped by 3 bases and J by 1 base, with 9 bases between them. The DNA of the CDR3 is TGTGCCAGCAGTGAGTCGGGGGGGAACACTGAAGCTTTCTTT. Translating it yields CASSESGGNTEAFF.

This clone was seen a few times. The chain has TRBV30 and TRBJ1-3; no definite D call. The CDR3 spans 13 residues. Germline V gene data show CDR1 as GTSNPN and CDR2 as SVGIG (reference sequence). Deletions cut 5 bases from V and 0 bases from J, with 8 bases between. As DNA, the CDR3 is TGTGCCTGGCCCAGTGACTCTGGAAACACCATATATTTT. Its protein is CAWPSDSGNTIYF. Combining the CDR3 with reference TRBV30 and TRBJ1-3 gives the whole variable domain SQTIHQWPATLVQPVGSPLSLECTVEGTSNPNLYWYRQAAGRGLQLLFYSVGIGQISSEVPQNLSASRPQDRQFILSSKKLLLSDSGFYLCAWPSDSGNTIYFGEGSWLTVV.

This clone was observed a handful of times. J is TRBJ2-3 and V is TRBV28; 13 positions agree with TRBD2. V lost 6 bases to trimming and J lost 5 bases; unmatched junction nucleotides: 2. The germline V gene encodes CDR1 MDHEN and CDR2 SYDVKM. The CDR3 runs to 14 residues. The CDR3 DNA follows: TGTGCCAGCAGAGGGACTAGCGGGGTAGATACGCAGTATTTT. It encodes CASRGTSGVDTQYF.

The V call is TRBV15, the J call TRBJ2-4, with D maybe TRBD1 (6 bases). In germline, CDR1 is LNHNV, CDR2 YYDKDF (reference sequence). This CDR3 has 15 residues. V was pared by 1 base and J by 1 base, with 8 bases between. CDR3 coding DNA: TGTGCCACCAGCAGAGCAGACAGGGCCAAAAACATTCAGTACTTC. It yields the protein CATSRADRAKNIQYF.

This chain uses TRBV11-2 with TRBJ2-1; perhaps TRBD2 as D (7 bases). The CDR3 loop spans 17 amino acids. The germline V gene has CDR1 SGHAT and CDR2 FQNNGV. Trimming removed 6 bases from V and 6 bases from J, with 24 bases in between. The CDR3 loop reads CASRLWGLAEGSNEQFF. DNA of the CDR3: TGTGCCAGCAGACTATGGGGGCTAGCGGAGGGTAGCAATGAGCAGTTCTTC.

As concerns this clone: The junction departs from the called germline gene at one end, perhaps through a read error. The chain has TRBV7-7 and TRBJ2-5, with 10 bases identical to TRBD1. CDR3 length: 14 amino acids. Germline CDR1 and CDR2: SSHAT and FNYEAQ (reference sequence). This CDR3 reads CASSATGGGETQYF. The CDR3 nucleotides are TGTGCTAGCAGCGCGACAGGGGGCGGGGAGACCCAGTACTTC.

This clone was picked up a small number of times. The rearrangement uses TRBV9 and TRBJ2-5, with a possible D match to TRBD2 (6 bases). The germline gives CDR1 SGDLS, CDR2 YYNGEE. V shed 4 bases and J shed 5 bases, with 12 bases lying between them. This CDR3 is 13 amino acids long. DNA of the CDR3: TGTGCCAGCAGCCAAGTCGGGGGTGAGACCCAGTACTTC. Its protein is CASSQVGGETQYF.

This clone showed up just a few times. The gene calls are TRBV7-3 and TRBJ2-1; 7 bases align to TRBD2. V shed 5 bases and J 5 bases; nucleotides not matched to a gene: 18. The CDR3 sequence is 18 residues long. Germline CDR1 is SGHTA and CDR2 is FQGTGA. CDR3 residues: CASSPGRSGRAMDNEQFF. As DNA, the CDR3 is TGTGCCAGCAGCCCGGGTAGGAGTGGGAGGGCCATGGACAATGAGCAGTTCTTC.

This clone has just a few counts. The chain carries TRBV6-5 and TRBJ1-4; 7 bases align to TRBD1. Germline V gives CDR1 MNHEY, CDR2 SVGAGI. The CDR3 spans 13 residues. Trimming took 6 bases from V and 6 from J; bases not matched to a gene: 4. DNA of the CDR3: TGTGCCAGCAGAACAGGGACAGATGAAAAACTGTTTTTT. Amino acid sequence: CASRTGTDEKLFF.

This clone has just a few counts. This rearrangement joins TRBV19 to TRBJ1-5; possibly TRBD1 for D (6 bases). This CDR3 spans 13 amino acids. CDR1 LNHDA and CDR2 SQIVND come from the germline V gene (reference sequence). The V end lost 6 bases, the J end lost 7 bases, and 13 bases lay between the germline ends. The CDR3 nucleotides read TGTGCCAGTAGGTCCTACAGGGACCAGCCCCAGCATTTT. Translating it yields CASRSYRDQPQHF.

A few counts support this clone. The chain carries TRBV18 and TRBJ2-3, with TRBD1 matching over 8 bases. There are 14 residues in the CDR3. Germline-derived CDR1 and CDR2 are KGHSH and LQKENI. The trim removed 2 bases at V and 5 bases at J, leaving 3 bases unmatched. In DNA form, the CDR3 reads TGTGCCAGCTCACCAGGACAGGGTGGAGATACGCAGTATTTT. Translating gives CASSPGQGGDTQYF.

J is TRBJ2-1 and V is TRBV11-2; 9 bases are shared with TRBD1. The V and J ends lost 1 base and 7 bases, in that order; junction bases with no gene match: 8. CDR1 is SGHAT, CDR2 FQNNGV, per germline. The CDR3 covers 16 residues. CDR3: CASSLGLRGQGNEQFF. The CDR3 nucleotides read TGTGCCAGCAGCTTAGGACTCCGAGGACAGGGGAATGAGCAGTTCTTC. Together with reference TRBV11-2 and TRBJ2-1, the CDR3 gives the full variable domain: EAGVAQSPRYKIIEKRQSVAFWCNPISGHATLYWYQQILGQGPKLLIQFQNNGVVDDSQLPKDRFSAERLKGVDSTLKIQPAKLEDSAVYLCASSLGLRGQGNEQFFGPGTRLTVL.

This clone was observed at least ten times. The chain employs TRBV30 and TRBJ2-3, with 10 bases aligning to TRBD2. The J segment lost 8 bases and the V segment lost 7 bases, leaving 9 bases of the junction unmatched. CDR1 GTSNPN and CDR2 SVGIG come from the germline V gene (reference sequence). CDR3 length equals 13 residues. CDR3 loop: CASAGGLEGTQYF. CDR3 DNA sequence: TGTGCCTCAGCGGGAGGGCTGGAGGGTACGCAGTATTTT.

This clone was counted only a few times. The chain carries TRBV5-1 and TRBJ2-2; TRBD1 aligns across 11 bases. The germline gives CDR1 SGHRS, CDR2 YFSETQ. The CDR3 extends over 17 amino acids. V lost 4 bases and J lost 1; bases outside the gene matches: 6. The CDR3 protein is CASSSRTGGLNTGELFF. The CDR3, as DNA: TGCGCCAGCAGCAGCCGGACAGGGGGCCTGAACACCGGGGAGCTGTTTTTT. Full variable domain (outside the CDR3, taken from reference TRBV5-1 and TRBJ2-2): KAGVTQTPRYLIKTRGQQVTLSCSPISGHRSVSWYQQTPGQGLQFLFEYFSETQRNKGNFPGRFSGRQFSNSRSEMNVSTLELGDSALYLCASSSRTGGLNTGELFFGEGSRLTVL.

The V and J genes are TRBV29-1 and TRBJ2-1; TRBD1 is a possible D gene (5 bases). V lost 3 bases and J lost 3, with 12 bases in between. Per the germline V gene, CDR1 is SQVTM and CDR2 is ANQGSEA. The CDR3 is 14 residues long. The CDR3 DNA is TGCAGCGTTGAGGCTCCAGGGAACTACAATGAGCAGTTCTTC. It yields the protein CSVEAPGNYNEQFF.

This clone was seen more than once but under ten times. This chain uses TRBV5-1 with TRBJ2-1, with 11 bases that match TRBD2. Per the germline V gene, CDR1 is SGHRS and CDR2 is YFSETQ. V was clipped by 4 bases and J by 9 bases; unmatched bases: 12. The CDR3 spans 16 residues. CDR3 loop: CASSLTSGSMRPEQFF. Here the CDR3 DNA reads TGCGCCAGCAGCCTCACTAGCGGGAGTATGCGTCCTGAGCAGTTCTTC.

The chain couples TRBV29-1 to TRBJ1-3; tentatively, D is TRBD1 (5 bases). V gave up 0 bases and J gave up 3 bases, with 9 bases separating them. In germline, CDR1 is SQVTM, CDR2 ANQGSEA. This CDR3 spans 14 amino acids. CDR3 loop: CSVEERDFGNTIYF. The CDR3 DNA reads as TGCAGCGTTGAAGAACGGGACTTTGGAAACACCATATATTTT.

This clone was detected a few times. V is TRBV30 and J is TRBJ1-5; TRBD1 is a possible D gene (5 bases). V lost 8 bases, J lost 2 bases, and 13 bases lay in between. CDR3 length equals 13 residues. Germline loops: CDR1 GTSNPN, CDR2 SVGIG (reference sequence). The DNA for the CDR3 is TGTGCCACCTCGGGGGAGGGCAATCAGCCCCAGCATTTT. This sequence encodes CATSGEGNQPQHF. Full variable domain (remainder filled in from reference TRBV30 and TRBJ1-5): SQTIHQWPATLVQPVGSPLSLECTVEGTSNPNLYWYRQAAGRGLQLLFYSVGIGQISSEVPQNLSASRPQDRQFILSSKKLLLSDSGFYLCATSGEGNQPQHFGDGTRLSIL.

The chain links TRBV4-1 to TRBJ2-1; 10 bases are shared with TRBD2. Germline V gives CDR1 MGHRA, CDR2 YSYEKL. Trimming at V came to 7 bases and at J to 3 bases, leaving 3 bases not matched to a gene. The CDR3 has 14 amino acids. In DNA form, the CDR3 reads TGCGCCAGCACCGGGACTAGCGTCTACAATGAGCAGTTCTTC. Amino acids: CASTGTSVYNEQFF.

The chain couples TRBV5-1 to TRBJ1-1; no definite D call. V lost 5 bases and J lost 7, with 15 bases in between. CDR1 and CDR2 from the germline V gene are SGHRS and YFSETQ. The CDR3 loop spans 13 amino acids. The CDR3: CASRRGPADEAFF. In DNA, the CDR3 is TGCGCCAGCAGACGAGGCCCCGCTGATGAAGCTTTCTTT.

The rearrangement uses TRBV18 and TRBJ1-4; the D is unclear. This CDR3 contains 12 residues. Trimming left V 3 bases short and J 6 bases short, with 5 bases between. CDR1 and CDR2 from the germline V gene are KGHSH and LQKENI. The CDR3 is CASSPQDEKLFF. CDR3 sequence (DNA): TGTGCCAGCTCACCCCAGGATGAAAAACTGTTTTTT.

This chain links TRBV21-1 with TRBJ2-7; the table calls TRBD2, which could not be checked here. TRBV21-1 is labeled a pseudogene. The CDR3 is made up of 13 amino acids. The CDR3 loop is CASSGGRAYEQYF. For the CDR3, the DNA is TGTGCCAGCAGCGGCGGGAGGGCCTACGAGCAGTACTTC.

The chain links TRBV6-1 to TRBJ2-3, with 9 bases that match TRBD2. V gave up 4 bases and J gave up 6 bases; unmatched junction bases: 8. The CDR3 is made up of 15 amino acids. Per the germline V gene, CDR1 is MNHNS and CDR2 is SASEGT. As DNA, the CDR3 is TGTGCCAGCAGTGGCGCTAGCGGGATTGAGGATACGCAGTATTTT. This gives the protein CASSGASGIEDTQYF.

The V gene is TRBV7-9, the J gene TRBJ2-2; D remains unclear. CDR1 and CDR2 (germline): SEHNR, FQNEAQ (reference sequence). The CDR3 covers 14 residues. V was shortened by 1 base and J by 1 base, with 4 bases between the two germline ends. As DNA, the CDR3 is TGTGCCAGCAGCTTAGGGCAGAACACCGGGGAGCTGTTTTTT. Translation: CASSLGQNTGELFF.

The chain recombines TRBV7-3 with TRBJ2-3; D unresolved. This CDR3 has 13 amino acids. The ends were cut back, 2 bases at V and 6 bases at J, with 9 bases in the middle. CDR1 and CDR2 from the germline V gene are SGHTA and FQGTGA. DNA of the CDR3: TGTGCCAGCAGCTTAGAACCTAGGGATACGCAGTATTTT. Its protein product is CASSLEPRDTQYF.